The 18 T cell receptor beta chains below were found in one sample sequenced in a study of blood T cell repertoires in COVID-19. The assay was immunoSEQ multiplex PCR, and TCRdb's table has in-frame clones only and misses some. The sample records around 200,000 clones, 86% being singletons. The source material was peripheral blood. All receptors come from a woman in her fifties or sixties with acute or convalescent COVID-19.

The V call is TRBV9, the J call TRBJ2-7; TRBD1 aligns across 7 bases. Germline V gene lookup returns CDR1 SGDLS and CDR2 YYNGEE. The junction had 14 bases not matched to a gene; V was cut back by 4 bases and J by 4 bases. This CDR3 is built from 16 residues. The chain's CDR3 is CASSPPGRDSDYEQYF. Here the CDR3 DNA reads TGTGCCAGCAGCCCCCCAGGCCGGGACAGTGATTACGAGCAGTACTTC.

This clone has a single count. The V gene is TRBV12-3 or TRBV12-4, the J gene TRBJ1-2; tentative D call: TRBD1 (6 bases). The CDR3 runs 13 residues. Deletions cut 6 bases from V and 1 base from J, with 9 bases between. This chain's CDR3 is CASSPDSNYGYTF. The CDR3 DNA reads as TGTGCCAGCAGCCCGGACAGTAACTATGGCTACACCTTC.

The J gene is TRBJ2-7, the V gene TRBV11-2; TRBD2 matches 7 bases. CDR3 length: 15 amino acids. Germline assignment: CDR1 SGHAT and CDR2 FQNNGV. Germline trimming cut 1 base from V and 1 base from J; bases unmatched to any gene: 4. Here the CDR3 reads CASSLGGRGSYEQYF. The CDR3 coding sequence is TGTGCCAGCAGCTTAGGCGGGAGAGGTTCCTACGAGCAGTACTTC.

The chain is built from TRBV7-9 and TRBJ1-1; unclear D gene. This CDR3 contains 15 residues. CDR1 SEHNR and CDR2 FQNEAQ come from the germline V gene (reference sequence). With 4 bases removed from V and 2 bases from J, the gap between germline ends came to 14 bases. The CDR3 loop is CASSSRGLINTEAFF. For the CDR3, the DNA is TGTGCCAGCAGCTCCCGGGGTCTTATAAACACTGAAGCTTTCTTT.

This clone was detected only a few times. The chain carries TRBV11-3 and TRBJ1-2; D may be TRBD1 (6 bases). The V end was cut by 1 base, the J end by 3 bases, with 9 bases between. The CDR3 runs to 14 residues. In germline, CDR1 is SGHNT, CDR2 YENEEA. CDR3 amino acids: CASSLGDRHYGYTF. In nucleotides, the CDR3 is TGTGCCAGCAGCTTAGGCGACAGGCACTATGGCTACACCTTC.

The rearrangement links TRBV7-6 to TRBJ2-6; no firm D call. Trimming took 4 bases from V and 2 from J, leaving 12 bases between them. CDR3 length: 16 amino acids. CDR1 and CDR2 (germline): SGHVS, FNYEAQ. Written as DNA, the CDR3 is TGTGCCAGCAGCTCCTCATTTGGAGCTGGGGCCAACGTCCTGACTTTC. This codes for CASSSSFGAGANVLTF.

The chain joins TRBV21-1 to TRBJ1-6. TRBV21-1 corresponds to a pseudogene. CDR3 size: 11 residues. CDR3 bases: TGTGCCAGCAGCCCCCGTATACCCCTCCACTTT. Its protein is CASSPRIPLHF.

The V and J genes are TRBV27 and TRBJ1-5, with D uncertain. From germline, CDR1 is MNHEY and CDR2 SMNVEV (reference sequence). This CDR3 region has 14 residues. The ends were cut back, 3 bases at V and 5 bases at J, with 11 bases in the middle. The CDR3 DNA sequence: TGTGCCAGCAGTTTCCTGACAAAGGATCAGCCCCAGCATTTT. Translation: CASSFLTKDQPQHF.

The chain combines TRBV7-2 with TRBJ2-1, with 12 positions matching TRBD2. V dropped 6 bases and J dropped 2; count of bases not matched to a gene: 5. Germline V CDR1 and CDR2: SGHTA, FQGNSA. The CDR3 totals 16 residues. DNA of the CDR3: TGTGCCAGCAGGTTTACTAGCGGGAGGACCTACAATGAGCAGTTCTTC. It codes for CASRFTSGRTYNEQFF.

The CDR3 here is CASSPQETQYF. CDR3 DNA: TGTGCCAGCAGCCCACAAGAGACCCAGTACTTC. This chain links TRBV7-7 with TRBJ2-5, with D unclear. The V and J ends lost 5 bases and 2 bases respectively, with 3 bases between them. From germline, CDR1 is SSHAT and CDR2 FNYEAQ (reference sequence). The CDR3 covers 11 residues.

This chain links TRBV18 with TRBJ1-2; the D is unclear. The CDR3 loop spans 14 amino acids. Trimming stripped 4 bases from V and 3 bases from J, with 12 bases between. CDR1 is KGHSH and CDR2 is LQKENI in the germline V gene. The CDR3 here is CASSQVNTDYGYTF. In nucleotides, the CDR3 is TGTGCCAGCTCACAAGTCAACACCGACTATGGCTACACCTTC. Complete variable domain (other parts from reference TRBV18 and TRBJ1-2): NAGVMQNPRHLVRRRGQEARLRCSPMKGHSHVYWYRQLPEEGLKFMVYLQKENIIDESGMPKERFSAEFPKEGPSILRIQQVVRGDSAAYFCASSQVNTDYGYTFGSGTRLTVV.

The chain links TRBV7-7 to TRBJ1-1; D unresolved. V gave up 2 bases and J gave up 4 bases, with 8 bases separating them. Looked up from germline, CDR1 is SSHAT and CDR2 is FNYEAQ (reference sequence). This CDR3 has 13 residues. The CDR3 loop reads CASSLSLRTEAFF. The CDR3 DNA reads TGTGCCAGCAGCTTAAGTTTGCGCACTGAAGCTTTCTTT.

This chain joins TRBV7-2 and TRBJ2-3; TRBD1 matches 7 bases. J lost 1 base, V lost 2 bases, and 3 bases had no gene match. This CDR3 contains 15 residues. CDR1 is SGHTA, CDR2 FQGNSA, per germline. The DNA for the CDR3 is TGTGCCAGCAGCTTAACGCAGGGGGGCACAGATACGCAGTATTTT. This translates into CASSLTQGGTDTQYF.

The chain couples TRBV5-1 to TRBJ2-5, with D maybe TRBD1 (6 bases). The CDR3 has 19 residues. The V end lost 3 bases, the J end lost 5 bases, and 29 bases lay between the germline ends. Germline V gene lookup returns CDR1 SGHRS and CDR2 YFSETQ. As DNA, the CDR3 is TGCGCCAGCAGCTACACTCCTATGGGGATCGTCGGCCAGGGGGAGACCCAGTACTTC. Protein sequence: CASSYTPMGIVGQGETQYF.

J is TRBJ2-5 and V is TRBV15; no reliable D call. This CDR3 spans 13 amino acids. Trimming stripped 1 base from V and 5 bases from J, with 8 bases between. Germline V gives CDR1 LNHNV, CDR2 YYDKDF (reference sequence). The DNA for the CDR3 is TGTGCCACCAGCAGAGGAGAGGCGGAGACCCAGTACTTC. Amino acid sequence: CATSRGEAETQYF.

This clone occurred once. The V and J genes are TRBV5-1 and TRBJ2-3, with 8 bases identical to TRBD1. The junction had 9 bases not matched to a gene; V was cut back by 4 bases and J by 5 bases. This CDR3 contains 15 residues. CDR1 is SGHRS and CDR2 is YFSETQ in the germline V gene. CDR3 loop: CASSMNGQGGDTQYF. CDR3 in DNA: TGCGCCAGCAGCATGAACGGACAGGGCGGAGATACGCAGTATTTT.

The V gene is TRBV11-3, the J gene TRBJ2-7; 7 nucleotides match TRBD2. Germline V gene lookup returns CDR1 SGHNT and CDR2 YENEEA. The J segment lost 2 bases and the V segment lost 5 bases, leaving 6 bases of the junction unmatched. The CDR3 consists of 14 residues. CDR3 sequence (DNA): TGTGCCAGCAGCCGTAACGGGGGGACCTACGAGCAGTACTTC. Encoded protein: CASSRNGGTYEQYF.

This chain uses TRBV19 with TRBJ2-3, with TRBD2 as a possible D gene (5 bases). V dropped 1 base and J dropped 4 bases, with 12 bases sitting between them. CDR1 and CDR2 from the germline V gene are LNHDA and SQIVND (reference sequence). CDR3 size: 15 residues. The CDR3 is CASSIVSLGADTQYF. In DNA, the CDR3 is TGTGCCAGTAGTATAGTATCTCTCGGGGCAGATACGCAGTATTTT.